One sample yielded the 2 T cell receptor beta chains listed below, sequenced in a study of T cells in Graves' hyperthyroidism and ophthalmopathy. RNA transcripts provided the source from which TCR beta CDR3 regions were amplified. A set of HTBI primers served as the primers for a first-round RT-PCR of the TCR CDR3. TCRdb processed the multiplex PCR reads anew with MiXCR; each CDR3 protein has one entry. The repertoire has more than 50,000 distinct CDR3 sequences, about 49% of them found once; the top ten carry around 12%. Sequencing was done on a sample of blood. The origin of the receptors is a woman aged 30 to 39 with Graves' ophthalmopathy.

On this clonotype: Because the CDR3's place on the DNA is in doubt, the DNA is left out and the CDR3 is given as listed by TCRdb. The J gene is TRBJ2-2, the V gene TRBV19; the table's D gene call, TRBD1, was not cross checked with the DNA. CDR1 and CDR2 from the germline V gene are LNHDA and SQIVND (reference sequence). Including both end residues, the CDR3 is 19 amino acids long. The CDR3 protein is CASSVRQGKETQYFGELFF.

This clonotype was recorded many times. The V and J genes are TRBV6-1 and TRBJ2-3, with D uncertain. Germline CDR1 reads MNHNS; CDR2 reads SASEGT. Trimming stripped 4 bases from V and 2 bases from J, with 4 bases between. The CDR3 length is 12 residues. The chain's CDR3 is CASSVFTDTQYF. In DNA, the CDR3 is TGTGCCAGCAGTGTCTTCACAGATACGCAGTATTTT.